This T cell receptor beta chain appears in the sequencing data of a study of blood T cell repertoires in COVID-19. This clone was counted only a few times. Germline trimming cut 6 bases from V and 2 bases from J; bases unmatched to any gene: 4. CDR1 is MNHEY, CDR2 SVGEGT, per germline. This CDR3 is built from 13 residues. Authors' data handling: Cell counts per sample came from amplifying reference gene primers. Only in-frame clones appear in the TCRdb table, and some are missing; sequencing was by immunoSEQ multiplex PCR. Clone size and the V and J calls come from that table; the DNA yielded D and trimming. The data contain tens of thousands of clones, roughly 81% of them singletons.

The receptor's source is a woman in her 70s with acute or convalescent COVID-19. J is TRBJ2-7 and V is TRBV6-2 or TRBV6-3; 7 bases fit TRBD1. The source material was peripheral blood. CDR3 region: CASRYRGPYEQYF. CDR3 sequence (DNA): TGTGCCAGCAGATACAGGGGTCCCTACGAGCAGTACTTC.